This TCR beta chain appears in the sequencing data of a study of tumor and adjacent non-tumor tissue in lung cancer. A modified ARM-PCR protocol with three rounds of nested PCR amplified TCRbeta. TCRdb independently ran MiXCR on the multiplex PCR reads; one entry per CDR3 protein. The table has 44,000 or so distinct CDR3 sequences, roughly 62% seen once. Concerning this clonotype: The antigen remains unidentified.

V lost 5 bases, J lost 6 bases, and 6 bases lay in between. Germline V lookup: CDR1 LNHNV, CDR2 YYDKDF (reference sequence). CDR3 size: 11 residues. Study-wide results and limits: Compared with tumor, normal lung showed significantly lower TCR diversity. Tumor TCR diversity, when higher, was linked to shorter survival. Tumor repertoires had a smaller top 100 clone share than normal lung.

RNA was extracted from bulk tissue without any cell sorting. This non-tumor lung sample came from over 3 cm beyond the tumor edge. The gene calls are TRBV15 and TRBJ2-3; D remains ambiguous. The source of this sequence is a woman between 40 and 55 years old with non-small cell lung cancer. The source material was distant non-tumor lung tissue. The DNA for the CDR3 is TGTGCCACCAGCGTCGTGGATACGCAGTATTTT. Encoded protein: CATSVVDTQYF.